This TCR beta chain was identified during a study of control samples from healthy donors and cancer patients. Assay used: immunoSEQ multiplex PCR; TCRdb lists only in-frame clones, some missing. The table lists around 190,000 clones, around 91% of them singletons. Germline loops: CDR1 LNHDA, CDR2 SQIVND (reference sequence). The CDR3 is made up of 14 amino acids. V was pared by 6 bases and J by 1 base, with 12 bases between. Sequencing used blood. This receptor was identified in a woman aged 45-65 years in good health. The chain carries TRBV19 and TRBJ1-1; no definite D call. This CDR3 reads CASSLKARNTEAFF. The CDR3 DNA follows: TGTGCCAGTAGCCTAAAAGCCCGGAACACTGAAGCTTTCTTT.